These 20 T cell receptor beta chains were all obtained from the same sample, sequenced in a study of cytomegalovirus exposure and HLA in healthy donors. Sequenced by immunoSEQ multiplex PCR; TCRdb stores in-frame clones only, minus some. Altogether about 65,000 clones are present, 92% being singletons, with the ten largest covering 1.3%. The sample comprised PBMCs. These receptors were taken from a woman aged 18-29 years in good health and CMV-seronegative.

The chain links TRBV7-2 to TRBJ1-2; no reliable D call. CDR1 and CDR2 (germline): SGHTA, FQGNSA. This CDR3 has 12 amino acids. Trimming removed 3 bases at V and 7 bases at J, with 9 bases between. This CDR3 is CASSFISFGYTF. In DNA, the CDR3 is TGTGCCAGCAGCTTTATATCGTTTGGCTACACCTTC.

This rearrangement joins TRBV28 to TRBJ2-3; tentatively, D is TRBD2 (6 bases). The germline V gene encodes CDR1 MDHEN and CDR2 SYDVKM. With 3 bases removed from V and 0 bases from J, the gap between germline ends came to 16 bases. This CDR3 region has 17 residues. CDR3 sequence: CASSFSAGYPSTDTQYF. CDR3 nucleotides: TGTGCCAGCAGTTTCTCGGCGGGATATCCTAGCACAGATACGCAGTATTTT.

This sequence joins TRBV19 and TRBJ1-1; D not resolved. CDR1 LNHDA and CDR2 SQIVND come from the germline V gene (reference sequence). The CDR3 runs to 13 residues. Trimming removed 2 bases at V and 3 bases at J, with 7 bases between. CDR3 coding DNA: TGTGCCAGTAGTATAAGCTTGTACACTGAAGCTTTCTTT. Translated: CASSISLYTEAFF.

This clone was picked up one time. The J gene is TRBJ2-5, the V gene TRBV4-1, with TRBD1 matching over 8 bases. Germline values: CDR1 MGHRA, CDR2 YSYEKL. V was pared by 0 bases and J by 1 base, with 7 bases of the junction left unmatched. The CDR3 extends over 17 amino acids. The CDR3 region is CASSQEAFGQGQETQYF. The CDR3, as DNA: TGCGCCAGCAGCCAAGAGGCTTTCGGACAGGGCCAAGAGACCCAGTACTTC.

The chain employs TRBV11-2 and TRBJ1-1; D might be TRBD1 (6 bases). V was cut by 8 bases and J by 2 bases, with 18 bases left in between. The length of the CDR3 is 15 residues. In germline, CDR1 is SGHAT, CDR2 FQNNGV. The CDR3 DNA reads TGTGCCAGCCTGGGGGGGCAGGGGTATAACACTGAAGCTTTCTTT. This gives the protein CASLGGQGYNTEAFF.

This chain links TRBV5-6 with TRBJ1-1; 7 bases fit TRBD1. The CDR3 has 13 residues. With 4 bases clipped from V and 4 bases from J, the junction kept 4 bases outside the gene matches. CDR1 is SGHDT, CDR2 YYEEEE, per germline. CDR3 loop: CASSKDRRTEAFF. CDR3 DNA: TGTGCCAGCAGCAAGGACAGGCGCACTGAAGCTTTCTTT.

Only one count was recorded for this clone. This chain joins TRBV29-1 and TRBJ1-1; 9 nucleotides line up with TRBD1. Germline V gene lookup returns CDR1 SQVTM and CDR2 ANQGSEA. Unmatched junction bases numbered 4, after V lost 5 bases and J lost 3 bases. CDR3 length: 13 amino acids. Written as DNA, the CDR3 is TGCAGCGTTAGACAGGGGGTTGACACTGAAGCTTTCTTT. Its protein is CSVRQGVDTEAFF.

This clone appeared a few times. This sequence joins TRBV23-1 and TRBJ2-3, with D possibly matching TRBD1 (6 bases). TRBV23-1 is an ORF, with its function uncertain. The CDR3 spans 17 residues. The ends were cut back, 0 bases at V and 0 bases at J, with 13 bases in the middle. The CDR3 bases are TGCGCCAGCAGTCAATCCCGCAGGGGTACTAGCACAGATACGCAGTATTTT. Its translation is CASSQSRRGTSTDTQYF.

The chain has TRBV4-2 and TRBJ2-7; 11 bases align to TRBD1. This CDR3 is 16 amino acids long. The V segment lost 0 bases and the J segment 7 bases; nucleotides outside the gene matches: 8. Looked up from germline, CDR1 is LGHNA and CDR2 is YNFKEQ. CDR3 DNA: TGTGCCAGCAGCCAAGACGAGGGACAGGGGGGTGGGGAGCAGTACTTC. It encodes CASSQDEGQGGGEQYF.

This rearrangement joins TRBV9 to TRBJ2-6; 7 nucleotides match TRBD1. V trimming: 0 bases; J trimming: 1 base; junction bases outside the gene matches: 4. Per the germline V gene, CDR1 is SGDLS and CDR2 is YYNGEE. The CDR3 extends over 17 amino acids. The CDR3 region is CASSVAAGGSGANVLTF. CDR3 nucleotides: TGTGCCAGCAGCGTAGCGGCAGGGGGATCTGGGGCCAACGTCCTGACTTTC.

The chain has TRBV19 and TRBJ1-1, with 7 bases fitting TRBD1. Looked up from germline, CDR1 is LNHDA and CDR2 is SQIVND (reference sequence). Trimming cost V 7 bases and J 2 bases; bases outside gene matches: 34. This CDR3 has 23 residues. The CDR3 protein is CASNDWADAGQHPKAGLNTEAFF. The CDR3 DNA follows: TGTGCCAGTAATGATTGGGCGGACGCGGGACAGCACCCAAAGGCGGGTTTAAACACTGAAGCTTTCTTT.

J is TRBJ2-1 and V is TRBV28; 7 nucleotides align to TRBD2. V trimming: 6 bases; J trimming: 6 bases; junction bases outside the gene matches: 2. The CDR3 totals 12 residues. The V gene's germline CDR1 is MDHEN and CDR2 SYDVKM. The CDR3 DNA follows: TGTGCCAGCAGCTCTAGCGGCAATGAGCAGTTCTTC. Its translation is CASSSSGNEQFF.

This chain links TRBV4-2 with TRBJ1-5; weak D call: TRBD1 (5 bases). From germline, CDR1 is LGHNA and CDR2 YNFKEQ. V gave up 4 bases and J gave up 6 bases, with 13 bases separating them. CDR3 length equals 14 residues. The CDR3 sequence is CASSPGREGQPQHF. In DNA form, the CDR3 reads TGTGCCAGCAGCCCCGGCAGGGAGGGTCAGCCCCAGCATTTT.

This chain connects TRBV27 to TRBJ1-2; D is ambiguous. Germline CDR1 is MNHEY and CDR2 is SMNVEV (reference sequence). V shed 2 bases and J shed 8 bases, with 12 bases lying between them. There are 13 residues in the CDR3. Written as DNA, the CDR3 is TGTGCCAGCAGTTTAACACAGTATGGGGGCTACACCTTC. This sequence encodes CASSLTQYGGYTF.

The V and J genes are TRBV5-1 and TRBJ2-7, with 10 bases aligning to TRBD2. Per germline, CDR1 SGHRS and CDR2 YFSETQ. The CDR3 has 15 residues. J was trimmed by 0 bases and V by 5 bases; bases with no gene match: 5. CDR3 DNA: TGCGCCAGCAGTTACACTAGCGGGGCCTCCTACGAGCAGTACTTC. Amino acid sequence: CASSYTSGASYEQYF.

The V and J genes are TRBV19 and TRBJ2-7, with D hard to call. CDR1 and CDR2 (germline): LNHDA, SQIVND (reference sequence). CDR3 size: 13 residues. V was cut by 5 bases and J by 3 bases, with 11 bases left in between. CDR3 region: CASSFRHVYEQYF. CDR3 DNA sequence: TGTGCCAGTAGTTTTAGACATGTCTACGAGCAGTACTTC. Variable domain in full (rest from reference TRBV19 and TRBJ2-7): DGGITQSPKYLFRKEGQNVTLSCEQNLNHDAMYWYRQDPGQGLRLIYYSQIVNDFQKGDIAEGYSVSREKKESFPLTVTSAQKNPTAFYLCASSFRHVYEQYFGPGTRLTVT.

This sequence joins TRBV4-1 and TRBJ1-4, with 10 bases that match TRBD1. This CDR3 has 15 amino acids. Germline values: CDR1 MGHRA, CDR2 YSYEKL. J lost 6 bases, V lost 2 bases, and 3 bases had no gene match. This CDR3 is CASSQFGQGDEKLFF. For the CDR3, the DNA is TGCGCCAGCAGCCAATTCGGACAGGGGGATGAAAAACTGTTTTTT.

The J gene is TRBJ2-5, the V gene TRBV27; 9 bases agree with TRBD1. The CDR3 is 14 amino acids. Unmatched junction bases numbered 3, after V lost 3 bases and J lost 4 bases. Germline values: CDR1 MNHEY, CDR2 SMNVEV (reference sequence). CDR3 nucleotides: TGTGCCAGCAGTTTTACAGGGGGCGGAGAGACCCAGTACTTC. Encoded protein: CASSFTGGGETQYF.

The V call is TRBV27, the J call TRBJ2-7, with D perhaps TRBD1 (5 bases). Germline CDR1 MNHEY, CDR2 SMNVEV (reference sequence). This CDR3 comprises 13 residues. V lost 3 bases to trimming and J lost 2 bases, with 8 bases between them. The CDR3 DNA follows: TGTGCCAGCAGTTTTGGACAAGCCTACGAGCAGTACTTC. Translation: CASSFGQAYEQYF.

CDR3 residues: CASSPRGQSNEKLFF. Written as DNA, the CDR3 is TGTGCCAGCAGTCCGCGGGGACAGAGTAATGAAAAACTGTTTTTT. The chain uses TRBV28 and TRBJ1-4; 7 positions match TRBD1. This CDR3 region has 15 residues. Germline CDR1 MDHEN, CDR2 SYDVKM. V was clipped by 5 bases and J by 4 bases; unmatched bases: 7.